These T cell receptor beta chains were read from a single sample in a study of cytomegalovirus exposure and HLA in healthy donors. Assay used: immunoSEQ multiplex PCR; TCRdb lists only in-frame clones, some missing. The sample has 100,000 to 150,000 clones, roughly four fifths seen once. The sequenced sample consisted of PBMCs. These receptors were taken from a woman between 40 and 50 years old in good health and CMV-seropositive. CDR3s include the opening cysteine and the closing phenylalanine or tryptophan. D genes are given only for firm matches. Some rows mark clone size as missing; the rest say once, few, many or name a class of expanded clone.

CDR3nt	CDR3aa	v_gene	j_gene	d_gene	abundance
TGTGCCAGCAGCTTAGCGTTGGACAGGGAGTGGTGGGGCAATCAGCCCCAGCATTTT	CASSLALDREWWGNQPQHF	TRBV7-2	TRBJ1-5	TRBD1	.
TGTGCCAGCAGCTTAGCGGGGGGGAACACCGGGGAGCTGTTTTTT	CASSLAGGNTGELFF	TRBV11-3	TRBJ2-2	TRBD2	.
TGTGCCAGCAGCGTAGAGGGACTAGAATACAATGAGCAGTTCTTC	CASSVEGLEYNEQFF	TRBV9	TRBJ2-1	TRBD2	.
TGCGCCAGCAGCCAAGATCTGGGGGCCGGCTATGGCTACACCTTC	CASSQDLGAGYGYTF	TRBV4-3	TRBJ1-2	.	.
TGTGCCAGCAGCCAAGATCGCGCAACTAATGAAAAACTGTTTTTT	CASSQDRATNEKLFF	TRBV4-2	TRBJ1-4	.	once
TGTGCCAGCAGCTTAGGGACTAGCGGGAGTTATACGCAGTATTTT	CASSLGTSGSYTQYF	TRBV7-3	TRBJ2-3	TRBD2	.
TGTGCCAGCAGTGCTTTACCGGGACAGGGAACTATTAACATTCAGTACTTC	CASSALPGQGTINIQYF	TRBV6-1	TRBJ2-4	TRBD1	.
TGCACCAGCAGCCCCCCAGCGTTTGGAGAGCAGTACTTC	CTSSPPAFGEQYF	TRBV1	TRBJ2-5	.	.
TGCAGCGTTGGTACTAAAGCCAAAAACATTCAGTACTTC	CSVGTKAKNIQYF	TRBV29-1	TRBJ2-4	.	.
TGTGCCAGCAGCTACGGGACAGGGGCGCGGGACTATGGCTACACCTTC	CASSYGTGARDYGYTF	TRBV6-5	TRBJ1-2	TRBD1	.
TGTGCCAGCAGCTCCACGGACAGGGTAAAAGGGGATCAGCCCCAGCATTTT	CASSSTDRVKGDQPQHF	TRBV28	TRBJ1-5	TRBD1	.
TGTGCCAGCAGCACCCTGGGACAGGAGAACACTGAAGCTTTCTTT	CASSTLGQENTEAFF	TRBV13	TRBJ1-1	TRBD1	.
TGCAGCGTTACAGGGGGAGTCGGAGCTTTCTTT	CSVTGGVGAFF	TRBV29-1	TRBJ1-1	TRBD1	.
TGCGCCAGCAGCCAAGAGAGTCCAATGAGGACTGAAGCTTTCTTT	CASSQESPMRTEAFF	TRBV4-3	TRBJ1-1	.	.
TGTGCCAGCAGTGTTGGGCCCGAACACTACGAGCAGTACTTC	CASSVGPEHYEQYF	TRBV6-1	TRBJ2-7	.	.
TGTGCCAGCAGCTTAGCGGTAACGGGAGGGCCGGCGAGAGAGGCCCAGTACTTC	CASSLAVTGGPAREAQYF	TRBV7-9	TRBJ2-5	TRBD2	.
TGTGCCAGCAGCCGGACAGAAGATAGCAATCAGCCCCAGCATTTT	CASSRTEDSNQPQHF	TRBV28	TRBJ1-5	.	.
TGTGCCTGGAGTGTACGGTCCCGGGGAACTGGAAACACCATATATTTT	CAWSVRSRGTGNTIYF	TRBV30	TRBJ1-3	.	.
TGCGCCAGCGCGGGGGGCCATTCCTACAATGAGCAGTTCTTC	CASAGGHSYNEQFF	TRBV5-1	TRBJ2-1	TRBD2	.
TGTGCCTGGAGTGTTGGGGACAGGGGGCTATGGGAGCAGTACTTC	CAWSVGDRGLWEQYF	TRBV30	TRBJ2-7	TRBD1	.
TGCGCCAGCAGCTTGACTAGCGGGAGTAAAGAGACCCAGTACTTC	CASSLTSGSKETQYF	TRBV5-1	TRBJ2-5	TRBD2	.
TGTGCCAGCAGTACCACCGGGACTACTCAAGAGACCCAGTACTTC	CASSTTGTTQETQYF	TRBV9	TRBJ2-5	TRBD2	.
TGTGCCAGCAACACAGGGGGCTACGACACTGAAGCTTTCTTT	CASNTGGYDTEAFF	TRBV7-9	TRBJ1-1	TRBD1	.
TGTGCCAGCTCGACTCGGACAACTGAAGCTTTCTTT	CASSTRTTEAFF	TRBV28	TRBJ1-1	.	.
TGTGCCAGCAGTGAAGCGGGGAGGTACTTGGTCTTC	CASSEAGRYLVF	TRBV2	TRBJ2-1	.	.
TGCGCCAGCAGCTTGAGAGCGGGAGGAGGGACAGATACGCAGTATTTT	CASSLRAGGGTDTQYF	TRBV5-1	TRBJ2-3	TRBD2	.
TGTGCCAGCAGCTTAGGGGACTACAATGAGCAATTCTTC	CASSLGDYNEQFF	TRBV11-3	TRBJ2-1	TRBD2	.
TGTGCCAGCAGTTCCACAGGGCGAGGGGTGAACACTGAAGCTTTCTTT	CASSSTGRGVNTEAFF	TRBV27	TRBJ1-1	.	.
TGTGCCAGCAGTCCTACAGGGTATACTAATGAAAAACTGTTTTTT	CASSPTGYTNEKLFF	TRBV5-5	TRBJ1-4	.	few
TGTGCCAGCAGCCCAACAGGGGCTACTAATGAAAAACTGTTTTTT	CASSPTGATNEKLFF	TRBV16	TRBJ1-4	TRBD1	.
TGTGCCAGCTCACCAATCGGGGGTGGTAGCAATCAGCCCCAGCATTTT	CASSPIGGGSNQPQHF	TRBV18	TRBJ1-5	.	.
TGTGCCAGCATTGAGCGGGGGGGGACCTACAATGAGCAGTTCTTC	CASIERGGTYNEQFF	TRBV2	TRBJ2-1	TRBD2	.
TGTGCCATCAGTGAGTCTTTAGATAGCACAGATACGCAGTATTTT	CAISESLDSTDTQYF	TRBV10-3	TRBJ2-3	.	.
TGTGCCACCAGCAGTGGACAGGGCCTTAATGAAAAACTGTTTTTT	CATSSGQGLNEKLFF	TRBV15	TRBJ1-4	TRBD1	.
TGTGCCAGCAGCGAGGACAGGGACCAAGTTCACTATGGCTACACCTTC	CASSEDRDQVHYGYTF	TRBV9	TRBJ1-2	TRBD1	.
TGTGCCAGCACCTCGCTGGGACAGGTCGACTATGGCTACACCTTC	CASTSLGQVDYGYTF	TRBV7-2	TRBJ1-2	TRBD1	.
TGTGCCAGCAGCAAAGGGTCGGGAGGAGATACGCAGTATTTT	CASSKGSGGDTQYF	TRBV7-9	TRBJ2-3	TRBD2	.
TGTGCCAGCAGTTACTCGGCCCTGGGGGGGGGTACTGAAGCTTTCTTT	CASSYSALGGGTEAFF	TRBV6-5	TRBJ1-1	.	.
TGTGCCAGCAGTGGGGGGACTAGCGACAATGAGCAGTTCTTC	CASSGGTSDNEQFF	TRBV6-1	TRBJ2-1	TRBD2	.
TGCAGCGTTGCACAGGGGGAAGGAAACACCATATATTTT	CSVAQGEGNTIYF	TRBV29-1	TRBJ1-3	TRBD1	once
TGTGCCAGCAGCGAGACAGCCCTCACTAGCGGGAGTTTTGCTGAGCAGTTCTTC	CASSETALTSGSFAEQFF	TRBV9	TRBJ2-1	TRBD2	.
TGTGCCAGCAGTTCCGGGGGTCATGAGCAGTTCTTC	CASSSGGHEQFF	TRBV27	TRBJ2-1	.	once
TGTGCCAGCAGCGTAGCCGACTCACCGGGACAGGGGCCCTTTTACTCCTACGAGCAGTACTTC	CASSVADSPGQGPFYSYEQYF	TRBV9	TRBJ2-7	TRBD1	.
TGTGCCAGCGGCGGTTTGGCTAGCGGAGTCCGCGAGCAGTACTTC	CASGGLASGVREQYF	TRBV28	TRBJ2-7	TRBD2	.
TGTGCCAGTAGCGACCCAGGCATCGAGGAAGCTTTCTTT	CASSDPGIEEAFF	TRBV19	TRBJ1-1	.	.
TGTGCCAGCAGCTCACAGGGACGTGATCGGAATGAGCAGTTCTTC	CASSSQGRDRNEQFF	TRBV7-2	TRBJ2-1	.	once
TGCGCCAGCAGCCCCAACCCGCGACGGAGAGAAAAACTGTTTTTT	CASSPNPRRREKLFF	TRBV4-1	TRBJ1-4	.	.
TGTGCCACCAGCATGGGGACTAGCTCCCACGAGCAGTACTTC	CATSMGTSSHEQYF	TRBV15	TRBJ2-7	TRBD2	once
TGTGCCAGCAGACCAGGGGGCGGGAGGGCCACAGATACGCAGTATTTT	CASRPGGGRATDTQYF	TRBV7-9	TRBJ2-3	.	.
TGTGCCAGCAGTCCGCGTTTACCCCCTGAAGCTTTCTTT	CASSPRLPPEAFF	TRBV27	TRBJ1-1	.	.
TGTGCCAGTAGTAACCGGGGTAAAAATTCCTACGAGCAGTACTTC	CASSNRGKNSYEQYF	TRBV19	TRBJ2-7	.	few
TGCGCCAGCAGCTTCGTTGGGACAGGGGGGGCAGAGACCCAGTACTTC	CASSFVGTGGAETQYF	TRBV5-1	TRBJ2-5	TRBD1	.
TGTGCCAGCAGCGTAGTACCAGGGGCGGGAGAGACCCAGTACTTC	CASSVVPGAGETQYF	TRBV9	TRBJ2-5	.	.
TGTGCCACCAGCAGAGATCCTTGGGCGACGGCTGAAAAACTGTTTTTT	CATSRDPWATAEKLFF	TRBV15	TRBJ1-4	.	.
TGTGCCAGCAGTCAGACAGCTGGCTACACCTTC	CASSQTAGYTF	TRBV28	TRBJ1-2	.	once
TGTGCCAGCAGCAAAGTCGGACAGCCGCCCTCTGGAAACACCATATATTTT	CASSKVGQPPSGNTIYF	TRBV21-1	TRBJ1-3	.	.
TGTGCCAGCAGTGCCGTCAGGGGCTCCTACAATGAGCAGTTCTTC	CASSAVRGSYNEQFF	TRBV6-1	TRBJ2-1	.	.
TGCGCCAGCAGCCAATCGGCCCTGTCGCGGGGCGAGCAGTACTTC	CASSQSALSRGEQYF	TRBV4-3	TRBJ2-7	.	.
TGTGCCAGCAGCCTCGGTTCGGAAAAACTGTTTTTT	CASSLGSEKLFF	TRBV25-1	TRBJ1-4	.	.
TGTGCCAGCAGTTCGGCGGGAGGGCCCGACGAGCAGTACTTC	CASSSAGGPDEQYF	TRBV6-5	TRBJ2-7	TRBD2	.